Below are 23 T cell receptor beta chains sequenced from a single sample in a study of T-cell memory formation after mild COVID-19. One entry per CDR3 protein, called by TCRdb with MiXCR from the 5' RACE reads. The sample carries a few hundred thousand distinct CDR3 sequences, under 20% recorded once. The sequencing sample was made of PBMCs or a T cell subset sorted from them (not recorded which). The origin of the receptors is a man aged 18 to 35 who had mild COVID-19 (a few samples of this study predate the infection). Cell type and time point are not known.

The genes are TRBV5-1 and TRBJ2-6; D gene uncertain. Germline loops: CDR1 SGHRS, CDR2 YFSETQ. V lost 4 bases, J lost 0 bases, and 8 bases lay in between. There are 15 residues in the CDR3. CDR3 in DNA: TGCGCCAGCAGCGGCAGCCCCTCTGGGGCCAACGTCCTGACTTTC. It specifies CASSGSPSGANVLTF.

Only a few counts were recorded for this clonotype. This sequence joins TRBV4-1 and TRBJ1-2; D ambiguous. The CDR3 covers 14 residues. Trimming shortened V by 1 base and J by 3 bases, and 9 bases separated the two germline ends. Germline CDR1 MGHRA, CDR2 YSYEKL. The CDR3 DNA sequence: TGCGCCAGCAGCCAAGTCCCGGGGTACTATGGCTACACCTTC. This translates into CASSQVPGYYGYTF.

This clonotype was detected only a few times. The V and J genes are TRBV12-5 and TRBJ1-2; D not certain. Germline V gene data show CDR1 as LGHNT and CDR2 as FRNRAP. V was shortened by 6 bases and J by 7 bases, with 15 bases between the two germline ends. The CDR3 loop spans 13 amino acids. DNA of the CDR3: TGTGCTAGTGGCTTCGGTTCCGGACGTGGCTACACCTTC. Translation gives CASGFGSGRGYTF.

This clonotype was counted between two and nine times. The V gene is TRBV24-1, the J gene TRBJ1-1; 8 bases map to TRBD1. V lost 4 bases to trimming and J lost 4 bases; unmatched junction nucleotides: 13. Germline CDR1 and CDR2: KGHDR and SFDVKD. The CDR3 consists of 17 residues. CDR3 sequence (DNA): TGTGCCACCAGTGAACTGCTCCGGGACAGGTTTATCACTGAAGCTTTCTTT. This encodes CATSELLRDRFITEAFF.

The CDR3 spells CSAKSDYGYTF. In nucleotides, the CDR3 is TGCAGTGCTAAATCAGACTATGGCTACACCTTC. The V gene is TRBV20-1, the J gene TRBJ1-2, with D unclear. Trimming took off 4 bases at V and 3 bases at J, with 6 bases between the two ends. Germline CDR1 and CDR2: DFQATT and SNEGSKA (reference sequence). This CDR3 region has 11 residues.

This clonotype has just a few counts. The V and J genes are TRBV7-9 and TRBJ2-7; 7 bases match TRBD1. V was pared by 6 bases and J by 10 bases, with 6 bases of the junction left unmatched. Germline CDR1 is SEHNR and CDR2 is FQNEAQ (reference sequence). This CDR3 is built from 11 residues. CDR3 DNA: TGTGCCAGCAGAACAGGGGACCGACAGTACTTC. Its translation is CASRTGDRQYF.

This clonotype showed up just a few times. In nucleotides, the CDR3 is TGTGCCAGCAGTTTCCCGTCAGAGATTAAGCCCCAGCATTTT. Translation: CASSFPSEIKPQHF. The V and J genes are TRBV28 and TRBJ1-5; D remains ambiguous. The CDR3 has 14 amino acids. Trimming removed 3 bases from V and 8 bases from J, with 14 bases in between. The germline gives CDR1 MDHEN, CDR2 SYDVKM. The variable domain in full, completed from reference TRBV28 and TRBJ1-5, reads DVKVTQSSRYLVKRTGEKVFLECVQDMDHENMFWYRQDPGLGLRLIYFSYDVKMKEKGDIPEGYSVSREKKERFSLILESASTNQTSMYLCASSFPSEIKPQHFGDGTRLSIL.

There are a few counts of this clonotype. The rearrangement uses TRBV20-1 and TRBJ2-3, with D possibly matching TRBD1 (5 bases). Trimming took 1 base from V and 2 from J, leaving 10 bases between them. CDR1 is DFQATT, CDR2 SNEGSKA, per germline (reference sequence). The CDR3 spans 14 residues. The CDR3 coding sequence is TGCAGTGCTAGAGGTGGGGCCAACACAGATACGCAGTATTTT. It is translated as CSARGGANTDTQYF.

The chain employs TRBV20-1 and TRBJ1-2; D call uncertain. The V end lost 6 bases, the J end lost 5 bases, and 16 bases lay between the germline ends. Germline V gene data show CDR1 as DFQATT and CDR2 as SNEGSKA (reference sequence). This CDR3 region has 13 residues. The CDR3 region is CSANKEPTYGYTF. The CDR3 DNA follows: TGCAGTGCCAACAAGGAACCGACTTATGGCTACACCTTC.

V is TRBV12-3 or TRBV12-4 and J is TRBJ1-1; no definite D call. Trimming shortened V by 5 bases and J by 5 bases, and 18 bases separated the two germline ends. The CDR3 sequence is 15 residues long. As DNA, the CDR3 is TGTGCCAGCAGTCCACACCGGGCAGGCAGGACTGAAGCTTTCTTT. Protein: CASSPHRAGRTEAFF.

This rearrangement joins TRBV5-1 to TRBJ2-7, with TRBD1 as a possible D gene (5 bases). V shed 4 bases and J shed 0 bases, with 17 bases lying between them. CDR1 is SGHRS, CDR2 YFSETQ, per germline. The CDR3 runs to 16 residues. The CDR3 loop reads CASSRGLGARSYEQYF. The CDR3 DNA reads as TGCGCCAGCAGCCGCGGCCTAGGGGCGCGCTCCTACGAGCAGTACTTC.

This clonotype was found a few times. The rearrangement joins TRBV5-1 to TRBJ1-1; 8 bases agree with TRBD1. CDR1 and CDR2 from the germline V gene are SGHRS and YFSETQ. The CDR3 contains 14 residues. V shed 1 base and J 3 bases; nucleotides not matched to a gene: 2. CDR3 DNA: TGCGCCAGCAGCTTGTTACAGGGGGACACTGAAGCTTTCTTT. Translating it yields CASSLLQGDTEAFF.

This clonotype has more than one count but fewer than ten. The V call is TRBV4-1, the J call TRBJ1-2; D gene ambiguous. Deletions cut 0 bases from V and 3 bases from J, with 11 bases between. Germline CDR1 MGHRA, CDR2 YSYEKL. The CDR3 is 15 amino acids. In DNA form, the CDR3 reads TGCGCCAGCAGCCAAGATGAACCCGGGGACTATGGCTACACCTTC. Protein product: CASSQDEPGDYGYTF.

The table lists this clonotype with a few counts. The rearrangement links TRBV29-1 to TRBJ2-2, with D tentatively TRBD2 (5 bases). In germline, CDR1 is SQVTM, CDR2 ANQGSEA. V lost 6 bases and J lost 4, with 9 bases in between. CDR3 size: 12 residues. Here the CDR3 DNA reads TGCAGCGTCCCGGACTCCACCGGGGAGCTGTTTTTT. Protein: CSVPDSTGELFF.

The CDR3 sequence is CASSREVQETQYF. The CDR3 bases are TGCGCCAGCAGCAGGGAGGTGCAAGAGACCCAGTACTTC. The genes are TRBV5-1 and TRBJ2-5; possibly TRBD2 for D (6 bases). This CDR3 has 13 amino acids. Germline values: CDR1 SGHRS, CDR2 YFSETQ. Trimming took 4 bases from V and 2 from J, leaving 9 bases between them. Based on the CDR3 plus reference TRBV5-1 and TRBJ2-5, the full variable domain is KAGVTQTPRYLIKTRGQQVTLSCSPISGHRSVSWYQQTPGQGLQFLFEYFSETQRNKGNFPGRFSGRQFSNSRSEMNVSTLELGDSALYLCASSREVQETQYFGPGTRLLVL.

This clonotype was found a few times. The V and J genes are TRBV28 and TRBJ2-5, with TRBD1 identical over 10 bases. With V trimmed by 6 bases and J by 5 bases, 9 bases remained unmatched. The CDR3 is made up of 15 amino acids. CDR1 is MDHEN and CDR2 is SYDVKM in the germline V gene. CDR3 residues: CASRRGQGNFETQYF. CDR3 DNA sequence: TGTGCCAGCAGGAGGGGACAGGGGAACTTCGAGACCCAGTACTTC.

In this sample, this clonotype turned up a few times. The chain is built from TRBV6-5 and TRBJ2-6; D not resolved. Trimming took 2 bases from V and 2 from J, leaving 10 bases between them. Germline V gene data show CDR1 as MNHEY and CDR2 as SVGAGI. This CDR3 region has 16 residues. This CDR3 is CASSYRPSAGANVLTF. DNA for the CDR3: TGTGCCAGCAGTTACCGACCTTCTGCTGGGGCCAACGTCCTGACTTTC.

J is TRBJ2-5 and V is TRBV12-5; the D is unclear. Germline V CDR1 and CDR2: LGHNT, FRNRAP. The CDR3 runs to 14 residues. The germline V and J ends were trimmed by 1 base and 5 bases, with 11 bases remaining between them. The CDR3 nucleotides are TGTGCTAGTGGTTTGGGAACAGTCAAGGAGACCCAGTACTTC. Translated: CASGLGTVKETQYF.

V is TRBV20-1 and J is TRBJ2-1; TRBD2 is a possible D gene (5 bases). V was pared by 4 bases and J by 6 bases, with 10 bases between. The CDR3 extends over 12 amino acids. Looked up from germline, CDR1 is DFQATT and CDR2 is SNEGSKA (reference sequence). This chain's CDR3 is CSATPRGNEQFF. CDR3 DNA sequence: TGCAGTGCTACGCCCCGGGGCAATGAGCAGTTCTTC.

This clonotype was observed a few times. The J gene is TRBJ2-3, the V gene TRBV5-1; no definite D call. Germline V gives CDR1 SGHRS, CDR2 YFSETQ. This CDR3 contains 15 residues. Trimming shortened V by 0 bases and J by 1 base, and 9 bases separated the two germline ends. CDR3 loop: CASSLADGGTDTQYF. The CDR3 DNA reads as TGCGCCAGCAGCTTGGCCGACGGAGGCACAGATACGCAGTATTTT.

This clonotype was counted between two and nine times. In DNA, the CDR3 is TGTGCCAGCACCGGGCAGTCCTACGAGCAGTACGTC. Amino acid sequence: CASTGQSYEQYV. This chain joins TRBV7-9 and TRBJ2-7; no firm D call. In germline, CDR1 is SEHNR, CDR2 FQNEAQ (reference sequence). The V end was cut by 7 bases, the J end by 1 base, with 8 bases between. This CDR3 contains 12 residues.

This clonotype was picked up a small number of times. The rearrangement joins TRBV24-1 to TRBJ2-2; TRBD1 is a possible D gene (6 bases). The germline V gene has CDR1 KGHDR and CDR2 SFDVKD. Trimming cost V 7 bases and J 4 bases, with 12 bases left between them. This CDR3 has 14 amino acids. The CDR3 sequence is CATRRLDSTGELFF. The DNA of the CDR3 is TGTGCCACCAGGAGACTGGACAGCACCGGGGAGCTGTTTTTT.

This chain connects TRBV10-3 to TRBJ1-3, with a possible D match to TRBD1 (6 bases). The CDR3 totals 15 residues. Trimming left V 6 bases short and J 3 bases short, with 15 bases between. Germline-derived CDR1 and CDR2 are ENHRY and SYGVKD. In DNA form, the CDR3 reads TGTGCCATCAGCCTCGACGGACAGTTTGGAAACACCATATATTTT. Residues: CAISLDGQFGNTIYF.